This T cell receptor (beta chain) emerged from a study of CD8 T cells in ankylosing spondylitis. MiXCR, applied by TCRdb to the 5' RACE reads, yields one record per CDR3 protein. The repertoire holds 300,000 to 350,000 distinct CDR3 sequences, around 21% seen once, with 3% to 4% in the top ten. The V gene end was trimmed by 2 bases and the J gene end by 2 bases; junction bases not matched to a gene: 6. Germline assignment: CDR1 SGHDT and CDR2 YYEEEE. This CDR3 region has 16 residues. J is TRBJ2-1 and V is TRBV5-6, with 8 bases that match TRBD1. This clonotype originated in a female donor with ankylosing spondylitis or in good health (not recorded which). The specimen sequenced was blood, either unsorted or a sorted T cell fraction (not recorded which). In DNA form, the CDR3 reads TGTGCCAGCAGCTTTCGCGGGACAGGAGCCTACAATGAGCAGTTCTTC. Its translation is CASSFRGTGAYNEQFF. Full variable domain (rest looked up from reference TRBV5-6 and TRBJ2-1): DAGVTQSPTHLIKTRGQQVTLRCSPKSGHDTVSWYQQALGQGPQFIFQYYEEEERQRGNFPDRFSGHQFPNYSSELNVNALLLGDSALYLCASSFRGTGAYNEQFFGPGTRLTVL.